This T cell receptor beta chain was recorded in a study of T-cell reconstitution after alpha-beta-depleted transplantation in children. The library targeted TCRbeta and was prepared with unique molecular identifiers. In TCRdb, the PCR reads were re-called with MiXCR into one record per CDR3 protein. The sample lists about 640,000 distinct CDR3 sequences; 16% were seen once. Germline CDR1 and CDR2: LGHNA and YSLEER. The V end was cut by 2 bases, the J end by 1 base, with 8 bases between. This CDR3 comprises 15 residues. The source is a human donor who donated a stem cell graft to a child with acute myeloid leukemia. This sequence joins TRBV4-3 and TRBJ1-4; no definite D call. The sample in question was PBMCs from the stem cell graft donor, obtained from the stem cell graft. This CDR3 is CASSQWLGTNEKLFF. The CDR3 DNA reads TGCGCCAGCAGCCAATGGCTGGGAACTAATGAAAAACTGTTTTTT.